Listed here are 12 T cell receptor beta chains from one sample, sequenced in a study of cytomegalovirus exposure and HLA in healthy donors. The data were produced by immunoSEQ multiplex PCR, yet TCRdb's version contains in-frame clones alone and is incomplete. The repertoire holds roughly 230,000 clones, with around 91% as singletons. The sequenced sample was PBMCs. All receptors come from a woman in her twenties or thirties in good health and CMV-seronegative.

V and J are TRBV6-1 and TRBJ2-3; 9 nucleotides agree with TRBD1. This CDR3 comprises 17 residues. Germline V lookup: CDR1 MNHNS, CDR2 SASEGT. With V trimmed by 2 bases and J by 3 bases, 9 bases remained unmatched. The CDR3 region is CASSEKRDRDRTDTQYF. The CDR3, as DNA: TGTGCCAGCAGTGAAAAGAGGGACAGGGATCGTACAGATACGCAGTATTTT.

This clone showed up just once. V usage is TRBV19 and J usage is TRBJ1-5; no definite D call. The CDR3 has 17 amino acids. V lost 2 bases to trimming and J lost 1 base, with 15 bases between them. Germline V gene data show CDR1 as LNHDA and CDR2 as SQIVND (reference sequence). The CDR3 here is CASSISWFMESNQPQHF. Here the CDR3 DNA reads TGTGCCAGTAGTATATCATGGTTTATGGAGAGCAATCAGCCCCAGCATTTT.

The genes are TRBV7-2 and TRBJ2-5; D call uncertain. The CDR3 contains 14 residues. V was trimmed by 5 bases and J by 2 bases, leaving 12 bases between them. Per the germline V gene, CDR1 is SGHTA and CDR2 is FQGNSA. The DNA of the CDR3 is TGTGCCAGCAGCCCTAATGCACGTCAAGAGACCCAGTACTTC. This codes for CASSPNARQETQYF.

The chain is built from TRBV9 and TRBJ2-5; 7 nucleotides align to TRBD2. Looked up from germline, CDR1 is SGDLS and CDR2 is YYNGEE. J gave up 5 bases and V 4 bases, and 17 bases lay outside the gene matches. CDR3 length: 17 residues. CDR3 sequence: CASSLQGVGGPGETQYF. The DNA of the CDR3 is TGTGCCAGCAGCCTCCAAGGAGTGGGAGGGCCGGGGGAGACCCAGTACTTC.

This clone was seen only once. The chain combines TRBV5-1 with TRBJ2-1; D gene unclear. Trimming left V 2 bases short and J 5 bases short, with 8 bases between. Germline loops: CDR1 SGHRS, CDR2 YFSETQ. CDR3 length equals 13 residues. The CDR3 DNA sequence: TGCGCCAGCAGCTTAAGGGCGGACAATGAGCAGTTCTTC. This codes for CASSLRADNEQFF.

V is TRBV5-1 and J is TRBJ1-5, with D perhaps TRBD1 (5 bases). Germline V gene sequence: CDR1 SGHRS, CDR2 YFSETQ. The length of the CDR3 is 14 residues. V shed 0 bases and J shed 7 bases, with 11 bases lying between them. The CDR3 nucleotides are TGCGCCAGCAGCTTGGGCCAGGGAGGACAGCCCCAGCATTTT. Translation gives CASSLGQGGQPQHF.

As DNA, the CDR3 is TGCAGCGTCGCCCTCCGGACAGGGGGTGAAAAACTGTTTTTT. Protein: CSVALRTGGEKLFF. The chain uses TRBV29-1 and TRBJ1-4; 10 nucleotides line up with TRBD1. V trimming: 6 bases; J trimming: 7 bases; junction bases outside the gene matches: 8. Germline loops: CDR1 SQVTM, CDR2 ANQGSEA. The CDR3 runs to 14 residues.

V gene TRBV4-2 combines with J gene TRBJ2-7; TRBD2 agrees at 11 bases. Per the germline V gene, CDR1 is LGHNA and CDR2 is YNFKEQ. CDR3 length: 13 amino acids. V gave up 0 bases and J gave up 12 bases; unmatched junction bases: 4. The CDR3 loop reads CASSQDTSGRLYF. The CDR3 DNA reads as TGTGCCAGCAGCCAAGATACTAGCGGGAGACTGTACTTC.

J is TRBJ2-7 and V is TRBV10-1; D may be TRBD2 (5 bases). CDR1 is WNHNN, CDR2 SYGVQD, per germline (reference sequence). This CDR3 region has 12 residues. Trimming shortened V by 8 bases and J by 12 bases, and 20 bases separated the two germline ends. CDR3: CASGSGEVCLYF. The DNA of the CDR3 is TGCGCCAGCGGGAGTGGGGAAGTATGTCTGTACTTC.

The chain uses TRBV7-9 and TRBJ2-1; no firm D call. Germline CDR1 and CDR2: SEHNR and FQNEAQ (reference sequence). V lost 1 base and J 9 bases, leaving 13 bases between the germline ends. The CDR3 has 14 residues. This CDR3 reads CASSLGGSSSEQFF. CDR3 in DNA: TGTGCCAGCAGCTTAGGGGGTAGTTCTTCTGAGCAGTTCTTC.

The chain combines TRBV25-1 with TRBJ2-2, with 13 bases fitting TRBD2. J lost 3 bases, V lost 2 bases, and 0 bases had no gene match. The CDR3 has 16 amino acids. CDR1 MGHDK and CDR2 SYGVNS come from the germline V gene. CDR3 DNA: TGTGCCAGCAGTGAAACTAGCGGGAGGGACACCGGGGAGCTGTTTTTT. It translates to CASSETSGRDTGELFF.

The chain links TRBV30 to TRBJ1-2, with D possibly matching TRBD1 (5 bases). This CDR3 has 13 residues. V was clipped by 1 base and J by 7 bases, with 13 bases between them. The germline CDR1 and CDR2 sequences are GTSNPN and SVGIG (reference sequence). The CDR3 sequence is CAWSARRGLGYTF. The CDR3 DNA follows: TGTGCCTGGAGTGCCAGACGGGGACTTGGCTACACCTTC.